The text below deals with one T cell receptor beta chain. Antigen: not known. There were no patients who had received any treatment before thyroid surgery. V shed 5 bases, J shed 6 bases, and the junction held 7 bases outside the gene matches. This CDR3 has 14 residues. Germline V lookup: CDR1 SGHTA, CDR2 FQGNSA. How the authors handled the data: Between-group CDR3 differences, defined by clinicopathological status, yielded a distant-metastasis classifier for papillary thyroid cancer. Through MiXCR, TCRdb re-clonotyped the PCR reads. None of the V and J calls come from the authors' own analysis; TCRdb made them. The top ten hold around 3.3% of the sample, which has 85,000 to 95,000 clones, about 15% seen once. The data were obtained in a study of metastatic and nonmetastatic thyroid tumors. Study context: The comparison covered peripheral blood and tumor or nodule tissue in malignant and benign thyroid patients. Notes on the study in general: For both blood and tumor, malignant thyroid tumors reportedly showed significantly higher TCR beta diversity than benign nodules did.

The chain carries TRBV7-2 and TRBJ1-2, with 9 bases matching TRBD1. Material for sequencing was blood. This clonotype was obtained from a female donor with papillary thyroid cancer or a benign thyroid nodule (not recorded which). Some clones in this sample may be carry-over from other donors' samples. The DNA of the CDR3 is TGTGCCAGCAGCATCTACAGGGGGCGGGATGGCTACACCTTC. The encoded protein is CASSIYRGRDGYTF.